This T cell receptor beta chain stems from a study of cytomegalovirus exposure and HLA in healthy donors. Study results and caveats: Sequencing depth roughly uniform across donors was assumed in presence/absence analyses. The productive fraction for most TCR beta V segments was about 87% or about 30% in an earlier analysis. Some V segments could not be told apart, so they were left out, TRBV6-2 and TRBV6-3 among them.

In regard to this clone: Its antigen is currently unknown.

The CDR3 is made up of 12 amino acids. Germline V gene sequence: CDR1 SGHNT, CDR2 YYREEE (reference sequence). V shed 0 bases and J shed 6 bases, with 3 bases lying between them. This PCR relied on a set of 60 Vbeta primers and 13 Jbeta primers. Clones were read by immunoSEQ multiplex PCR, and TCRdb kept only the in-frame ones, dropping some. The sample carries over 110,000 clones, 79% recorded once. The sequencing input was PBMCs. The receptor's source is a man between 18 and 29 years old in good health and CMV-seronegative. The chain couples TRBV5-4 to TRBJ2-2, with unresolved D. CDR3 DNA sequence: TGTGCCAGCAGCTTGGACTCCGGGGAGCTGTTTTTT. Translation gives CASSLDSGELFF.